The next 8 T cell receptor beta chains were all read from a single sample in a study of blood T cell repertoires in COVID-19. TCRdb's copy holds only in-frame clones and misses some; the assay was immunoSEQ multiplex PCR. The table shows 80,000 to 95,000 clones, with around 85% occurring only once. The sequencing sample was made of peripheral blood. The receptors derive from a woman in her 70s with acute or convalescent COVID-19.

This rearrangement joins TRBV29-1 to TRBJ1-1; 8 nucleotides line up with TRBD1. The CDR3 is 13 residues long. V lost 3 bases and J lost 5; bases outside the gene matches: 5. Germline loops: CDR1 SQVTM, CDR2 ANQGSEA. CDR3 protein: CSVESGGGTEAFF. The CDR3 region has the DNA TGCAGCGTTGAGTCAGGGGGCGGTACTGAAGCTTTCTTT.

The V call is TRBV5-1, the J call TRBJ2-1; 8 bases agree with TRBD2. This CDR3 spans 16 amino acids. The germline CDR1 and CDR2 sequences are SGHRS and YFSETQ. V lost 2 bases to trimming and J lost 6 bases; unmatched junction nucleotides: 10. CDR3 in DNA: TGCGCCAGCAGCTTTACCCTAGCGGGCGTCGGCAATGAGCAGTTCTTC. It translates to CASSFTLAGVGNEQFF.

The J gene is TRBJ2-1, the V gene TRBV11-3, with 7 bases fitting TRBD1. Germline values: CDR1 SGHNT, CDR2 YENEEA. The J segment lost 0 bases and the V segment lost 5 bases, leaving 10 bases of the junction unmatched. The CDR3 spans 17 residues. The CDR3 region is CASSRRPGQSSYNEQFF. CDR3 coding DNA: TGTGCCAGCAGCAGACGACCGGGACAGAGCTCCTACAATGAGCAGTTCTTC.

The chain links TRBV10-1 to TRBJ1-5; D might be TRBD1 (5 bases). CDR1 WNHNN and CDR2 SYGVQD come from the germline V gene (reference sequence). The germline V and J ends were trimmed by 4 bases and 4 bases, with 8 bases remaining between them. The CDR3 has 13 residues. The CDR3 spells CASSGAGNQPQHF. For the CDR3, the DNA is TGCGCCAGCAGTGGGGCAGGGAATCAGCCCCAGCATTTT.

V gene TRBV5-6 combines with J gene TRBJ1-3; 7 positions agree with TRBD1. This CDR3 is built from 15 residues. The trim removed 6 bases at V and 4 bases at J, leaving 10 bases unmatched. Germline V gene lookup returns CDR1 SGHDT and CDR2 YYEEEE. The CDR3 DNA reads TGTGCCAGCAACCGCCCTTTGACAGGGGGAAACACCATATATTTT. It specifies CASNRPLTGGNTIYF.

This clone occurred a few times. This chain links TRBV9 with TRBJ2-5, with TRBD2 matching over 8 bases. Germline CDR1 reads SGDLS; CDR2 reads YYNGEE. V shed 4 bases and J 4 bases; nucleotides not matched to a gene: 15. There are 17 residues in the CDR3. The CDR3 protein is CASSPGGGSVDRETQYF. CDR3 nucleotide sequence: TGTGCCAGCAGCCCCGGGGGGGGCTCGGTGGATAGAGAGACCCAGTACTTC.

This sequence joins TRBV5-1 and TRBJ2-3; D gene unclear. The CDR3 loop spans 13 amino acids. V was cut by 4 bases and J by 9 bases, with 15 bases left in between. Germline CDR1 and CDR2: SGHRS and YFSETQ. This chain's CDR3 is CASSPSQVLTQYF. CDR3 DNA sequence: TGCGCCAGCAGCCCCTCCCAAGTTCTAACGCAGTATTTT.

Only one count was recorded for this clone. The chain links TRBV10-3 to TRBJ2-2, with 7 bases matching TRBD1. CDR1 is ENHRY and CDR2 is SYGVKD in the germline V gene. The CDR3 is made up of 15 amino acids. V lost 3 bases to trimming and J lost 1 base; unmatched junction nucleotides: 2. The CDR3 DNA is TGTGCCATCAGTGACCGGACAGGGAACACCGGGGAGCTGTTTTTT. Residues: CAISDRTGNTGELFF.